This TCR beta chain was obtained from a study of OX40 agonist ivuxolimab in advanced cancers. Overall study findings and caveats: Both CD4+ and CD8+ T cell populations in blood had undergone clonal expansion by week 6 at 0.1 to 3.0 mg/kg. The 0.1-3.0 mg/kg partial responders had among the lowest clonal expansion.

The CDR3 loop spans 12 amino acids. Germline lookup yields CDR1 SQVTM and CDR2 ANQGSEA. V shed 6 bases and J 6 bases; nucleotides not matched to a gene: 6. About this clone itself: Its antigen remains unknown.

Some clones are missing from TCRdb's copy, which holds only in-frame ones; the method was immunoSEQ multiplex PCR. In the table there are some 73,000 clones, 86% of which are singletons. The specimen was CD4+ or CD8+ T cells sorted from blood, collected in a trial of the OX40 agonist ivuxolimab. The V call is TRBV29-1, the J call TRBJ2-7, with 9 bases that match TRBD1. This receptor was identified in an adult with an advanced solid tumor such as melanoma, head and neck, liver or kidney cancer. CDR3 DNA sequence: TGCAGCGTCCGGGACAGGGAGTTCGAGCAGTACTTC. This translates into CSVRDREFEQYF.